The 27 T cell receptor beta chains below all came from one sample that was sequenced in a study of T cell responses to AZD1222 COVID-19 vaccine. Only in-frame clones appear in the TCRdb table, and some are missing; sequencing was by immunoSEQ multiplex PCR. Seen here are approximately 270,000 clones, roughly 93% observed once, and the top ten hold approximately 0.52%. The sample consisted of peripheral blood, taken 28 days after the second AZD1222 dose. Every receptor here comes from an adult who received the AZD1222 COVID-19 vaccine.

This rearrangement joins TRBV4-3 to TRBJ2-1; 12 bases agree with TRBD2. The CDR3 consists of 15 residues. Germline loops: CDR1 LGHNA, CDR2 YSLEER. With 5 bases clipped from V and 7 bases from J, the junction kept 6 bases outside the gene matches. CDR3 nucleotides: TGCGCCAGCAGCGCCTCACTAGCGGGAGGAAATGAGCAGTTCTTC. Residues: CASSASLAGGNEQFF.

V and J are TRBV30 and TRBJ1-5; possible D gene TRBD1, 6 bases. The V gene lost 4 bases and the J gene lost 3 bases, with 10 bases spanning the gap. CDR1 is GTSNPN and CDR2 is SVGIG in the germline V gene (reference sequence). The CDR3 contains 13 residues. CDR3 DNA sequence: TGTGCCTGGAACCGGGACACCAATCAGCCCCAGCATTTT. Its protein is CAWNRDTNQPQHF.

The chain recombines TRBV10-3 with TRBJ1-5; a weak D match, TRBD1 (5 bases). The V end lost 9 bases, the J end lost 0 bases, and 12 bases lay between the germline ends. The CDR3 has 14 amino acids. Germline lookup yields CDR1 ENHRY and CDR2 SYGVKD. The CDR3 sequence: CAIAQEYSNQPQHF. In nucleotides, the CDR3 is TGTGCCATTGCACAGGAGTATAGCAATCAGCCCCAGCATTTT.

The chain is built from TRBV30 and TRBJ2-7, with 9 bases that match TRBD1. CDR1 and CDR2 from the germline V gene are GTSNPN and SVGIG (reference sequence). J gave up 7 bases and V 3 bases, and 16 bases lay outside the gene matches. CDR3 length: 16 residues. The CDR3 loop is CAWRPLAPGQGREQYF. The CDR3, as DNA: TGTGCCTGGAGACCCCTCGCCCCGGGACAGGGACGGGAGCAGTACTTC.

The CDR3 sequence is CASSLDRVTTGNTIYF. The CDR3, as DNA: TGCGCCAGCAGCTTGGACAGGGTGACGACTGGAAACACCATATATTTT. This sequence joins TRBV5-1 and TRBJ1-3; maybe TRBD1 (6 bases). The CDR3 covers 16 residues. Germline V gives CDR1 SGHRS, CDR2 YFSETQ. V was shortened by 0 bases and J by 2 bases, with 12 bases between the two germline ends.

This rearrangement joins TRBV5-1 to TRBJ2-7, with TRBD2 identical over 8 bases. The CDR3 runs 16 residues. In germline, CDR1 is SGHRS, CDR2 YFSETQ. V shed 3 bases, J shed 3 bases, and the junction held 11 bases outside the gene matches. This CDR3 is CASSSRESGGHYEQYF. The CDR3 DNA reads as TGCGCCAGCAGCTCCCGTGAGAGCGGGGGCCACTACGAGCAGTACTTC.

V gene TRBV30 combines with J gene TRBJ2-5; 8 nucleotides agree with TRBD2. The germline CDR1 and CDR2 sequences are GTSNPN and SVGIG (reference sequence). The CDR3 sequence is 14 residues long. V was clipped by 3 bases and J by 1 base; unmatched bases: 4. CDR3 amino acids: CAWRPSGFQETQYF. CDR3 coding DNA: TGTGCCTGGAGGCCTAGCGGGTTCCAAGAGACCCAGTACTTC.

The V call is TRBV5-1, the J call TRBJ2-7; a possible D gene is TRBD1 (5 bases). CDR3 length: 13 residues. Germline lookup yields CDR1 SGHRS and CDR2 YFSETQ. Between the trimmed V and J ends, which lost 4 bases and 3 bases, there was a span of 11 bases. CDR3 nucleotide sequence: TGCGCCAGCAGCGCTGACAGTAGCTACGAGCAGTACTTC. It specifies CASSADSSYEQYF.

J is TRBJ2-7 and V is TRBV7-8, with D perhaps TRBD2 (5 bases). The CDR3 contains 14 residues. Between the trimmed V and J ends, which lost 2 bases and 3 bases, there was a span of 11 bases. Germline V lookup: CDR1 SGHVS, CDR2 FQNEAQ. The CDR3 coding sequence is TGTGCCAGCAGCTTATCCGGGAATAACTACGAGCAGTACTTC. It translates to CASSLSGNNYEQYF.

V and J are TRBV11-3 and TRBJ2-1, with 11 bases identical to TRBD2. CDR3 length equals 15 residues. CDR1 is SGHNT and CDR2 is YENEEA in the germline V gene. With V trimmed by 2 bases and J by 9 bases, 6 bases remained unmatched. The CDR3 DNA reads TGTGCCAGCAGCTTAATAGCGGGAGGGGACTCTGAGCAGTTCTTC. Amino acids: CASSLIAGGDSEQFF.

The chain employs TRBV6-2 or TRBV6-3 and TRBJ2-3; D may match TRBD1 or TRBD2 (5 bases each). CDR3 length: 17 residues. V dropped 2 bases and J dropped 2 bases, with 17 bases sitting between them. Germline V gives CDR1 MNHEY, CDR2 SVGEGT. CDR3 sequence: CASSYAPGGDATDTQYF. CDR3 DNA: TGTGCCAGCAGTTACGCTCCAGGTGGGGACGCCACAGATACGCAGTATTTT.

This sequence joins TRBV3-1 (or the pseudogene TRBV3-2) and TRBJ1-1; no definite D call. Germline CDR1 is LGHDT and CDR2 is YNNKEL (reference sequence). This CDR3 comprises 11 residues. Trimming pared 5 bases from V and 2 bases from J, leaving 3 bases between. The DNA of the CDR3 is TGTGCCAGCAGCTTTAACACTGAAGCTTTCTTT. Encoded protein: CASSFNTEAFF.

The gene calls are TRBV15 and TRBJ1-2, with 9 bases lining up with TRBD1. The germline V gene has CDR1 LNHNV and CDR2 YYDKDF (reference sequence). There are 15 residues in the CDR3. V dropped 1 base and J dropped 7; count of bases not matched to a gene: 7. The DNA of the CDR3 is TGTGCCACCAGCAGAGTGTGGACAGGGGCGGGTGGCTACACCTTC. This encodes CATSRVWTGAGGYTF.

V is TRBV28 and J is TRBJ1-2; D unclear. The CDR3 contains 15 residues. Germline V gene sequence: CDR1 MDHEN, CDR2 SYDVKM. Trimming removed 3 bases from V and 4 bases from J, with 15 bases in between. The CDR3 is CASSLSDRRLYGYTF. CDR3 nucleotide sequence: TGTGCCAGCAGTTTGAGCGACCGACGGCTCTATGGCTACACCTTC.

This sequence joins TRBV20-1 and TRBJ1-1; TRBD1 might be the D (5 bases). The V gene lost 3 bases and the J gene lost 5 bases, with 13 bases spanning the gap. The CDR3 runs 13 residues. CDR1 is DFQATT and CDR2 is SNEGSKA in the germline V gene (reference sequence). CDR3 region: CSASPGSWTEAFF. The CDR3 nucleotides read TGCAGTGCTAGTCCAGGGAGTTGGACTGAAGCTTTCTTT.

The chain links TRBV27 to TRBJ2-2; possibly TRBD2 for D (6 bases). Looked up from germline, CDR1 is MNHEY and CDR2 is SMNVEV (reference sequence). This CDR3 has 15 amino acids. The V and J ends lost 5 bases and 0 bases respectively, with 10 bases between them. The CDR3 region is CASSKLASNTGELFF. CDR3 DNA: TGTGCCAGCAGTAAACTAGCTTCGAACACCGGGGAGCTGTTTTTT.

V gene TRBV15 combines with J gene TRBJ1-3; D gene unclear. The CDR3 spans 13 residues. Looked up from germline, CDR1 is LNHNV and CDR2 is YYDKDF (reference sequence). Trimming took 6 bases from V and 0 from J, leaving 6 bases between them. The CDR3 nucleotides read TGTGCCACCAGGGGGTTCTCTGGAAACACCATATATTTT. It is translated as CATRGFSGNTIYF.

This chain uses TRBV18 with TRBJ1-3; 8 bases line up with TRBD1. This CDR3 is 15 amino acids long. The trim removed 3 bases at V and 5 bases at J, leaving 6 bases unmatched. Germline V gene data show CDR1 as KGHSH and CDR2 as LQKENI. The CDR3 DNA is TGTGCCAGCTCACCCGTGACAGGGGATAGAAACACCATATATTTT. Translated, it gives CASSPVTGDRNTIYF.

The V and J genes are TRBV5-4 and TRBJ1-1, with 9 bases matching TRBD1. CDR1 is SGHNT and CDR2 is YYREEE in the germline V gene (reference sequence). CDR3 length: 14 residues. J lost 8 bases, V lost 2 bases, and 7 bases had no gene match. Here the CDR3 reads CASSLQDRGGEAFF. The CDR3 nucleotides are TGTGCCAGCAGCTTACAGGACAGGGGAGGGGAAGCTTTCTTT. Drawing the rest from reference TRBV5-4 and TRBJ1-1, the complete variable domain is ETGVTQSPTHLIKTRGQQVTLRCSSQSGHNTVSWYQQALGQGPQFIFQYYREEENGRGNFPPRFSGLQFPNYSSELNVNALELDDSALYLCASSLQDRGGEAFFGQGTRLTVV.

The count of this clone is one. This rearrangement joins TRBV2 to TRBJ1-2; a weak D match, TRBD1 (5 bases). The CDR3 covers 14 residues. V shed 6 bases and J shed 6 bases, with 17 bases lying between them. The germline CDR1 and CDR2 sequences are SNHLY and FYNNEI. The CDR3 nucleotides are TGTGCCAGCAGCCTTTCCGGGACGAAAGATGGCTACACCTTC. This gives the protein CASSLSGTKDGYTF.

This chain connects TRBV28 to TRBJ2-7, with D hard to call. The CDR3 is 12 amino acids. Trimming shortened V by 9 bases and J by 3 bases, and 12 bases separated the two germline ends. The V gene's germline CDR1 is MDHEN and CDR2 SYDVKM. CDR3 amino acids: CASSPLGYEQYF. Here the CDR3 DNA reads TGTGCCAGTTCCCCCCTGGGCTACGAGCAGTACTTC.

This sequence joins TRBV14 and TRBJ1-4; D call uncertain. V lost 4 bases and J 8 bases, leaving 8 bases between the germline ends. Germline values: CDR1 SGHDN, CDR2 FVKESK. CDR3 length equals 12 residues. The CDR3 coding sequence is TGTGCCAGCAGCCGCAGACGGGAAAAACTGTTTTTT. Translating it yields CASSRRREKLFF.

The CDR3 DNA reads TGCGCCAGCAGCCACACCGCGGGACTAAAGAACACCGGGGAGCTGTTTTTT. This gives the protein CASSHTAGLKNTGELFF. The V call is TRBV4-1, the J call TRBJ2-2; 7 bases map to TRBD2. V gave up 3 bases and J gave up 1 base; unmatched junction bases: 8. Germline-derived CDR1 and CDR2 are MGHRA and YSYEKL. CDR3 size: 17 residues.

The DNA for the CDR3 is TGTGCCAGCAGAGACACAATGCTGGCTGGGGGCAATCAGCCCCAGCATTTT. It is translated as CASRDTMLAGGNQPQHF. This chain connects TRBV27 to TRBJ1-5, with D unresolved. V lost 6 bases and J 2 bases, leaving 20 bases between the germline ends. The length of the CDR3 is 17 residues. Looked up from germline, CDR1 is MNHEY and CDR2 is SMNVEV (reference sequence).

The chain uses TRBV25-1 and TRBJ1-1; no clear D gene. This CDR3 contains 12 residues. Germline V gene sequence: CDR1 MGHDK, CDR2 SYGVNS. CDR3 in DNA: TGTGAACGTCCGGGGATATCGATGGAAGCTTTCTTT. Translating it yields CERPGISMEAFF.

This chain uses TRBV12-5 with TRBJ1-1, with unresolved D. The germline V gene encodes CDR1 LGHNT and CDR2 FRNRAP. This CDR3 is 13 amino acids long. Trimming left V 1 base short and J 1 base short, with 4 bases between. The CDR3 spells CASGLEPNTEAFF. The CDR3 DNA sequence: TGTGCTAGTGGTTTGGAGCCGAACACTGAAGCTTTCTTT.

As DNA, the CDR3 is TGTGCCAGCAGTGACCTGGGCGATGATCGGGCCTACTCGGGGGAGCAGTACTTC. This codes for CASSDLGDDRAYSGEQYF. J is TRBJ2-7 and V is TRBV6-4, with D perhaps matching TRBD2 (5 bases). This CDR3 contains 18 residues. Germline V lookup: CDR1 MRHNA, CDR2 SNTAGT. Trimming cost V 2 bases and J 7 bases, with 27 bases left between them.